This T cell receptor (beta chain) was sequenced for a study of cytomegalovirus exposure and HLA in healthy donors. The overall study: In an early release, HLA-typed donors contributed 90 million or so unique TCR sequences. Study-wide findings and caveats: The investigators catalogued 150 or so TCR beta chains as cytomegalovirus-associated.

Looked up from germline, CDR1 is SGHRS and CDR2 is YFSETQ. The V and J ends lost 0 bases and 5 bases, in that order; junction bases with no gene match: 9. This CDR3 comprises 16 residues. As concerns this clone: Its antigen is not known.

PCR involved 60 Vbeta and 13 Jbeta primers. Profiling relied on immunoSEQ multiplex PCR, and the TCRdb table lists in-frame clones only, not all of them. The sample consists of 170,000 or so clones, around 80% of them appearing once. This sequence joins TRBV5-1 and TRBJ2-5, with 8 bases aligning to TRBD2. The source material was PBMCs. The sequence was collected from a woman aged 25 to 39 in good health and CMV-seronegative. In nucleotides, the CDR3 is TGCGCCAGCAGCTTGGGGGCCGGGGGGGCTCAGGAGACCCAGTACTTC. It translates to CASSLGAGGAQETQYF.